These 4 T cell receptor beta chains originate from one sample sequenced in a study of blood T cell repertoires in COVID-19. Some clones are missing from TCRdb's copy, which holds only in-frame ones; the method was immunoSEQ multiplex PCR. The table records about 190,000 clones, about 88% of them present only once. Sequences were obtained from peripheral blood. All receptors come from a woman aged 40 to 55 who had recovered from COVID-19.

This clone was recorded only once. The chain recombines TRBV4-3 with TRBJ2-7; weak D call: TRBD2 (6 bases). Trimming shortened V by 0 bases and J by 3 bases, and 15 bases separated the two germline ends. This CDR3 has 16 residues. The V gene's germline CDR1 is LGHNA and CDR2 YSLEER. CDR3 nucleotides: TGCGCCAGCAGCCAAGATCTTTTTCGCGGGGTCTACGAGCAGTACTTC. Translation: CASSQDLFRGVYEQYF.

The rearrangement links TRBV19 to TRBJ1-2; 7 bases are shared with TRBD1. In germline, CDR1 is LNHDA, CDR2 SQIVND (reference sequence). This CDR3 region has 15 residues. V trimming: 5 bases; J trimming: 4 bases; junction bases outside the gene matches: 10. CDR3 nucleotide sequence: TGTGCCAGTAGTTTGGCCCGACAGGGATTCTATGGCTACACCTTC. This gives the protein CASSLARQGFYGYTF.

This chain connects TRBV28 to TRBJ2-7, with D perhaps TRBD1 (5 bases). This CDR3 comprises 13 residues. V lost 6 bases, J lost 3 bases, and 12 bases lay in between. Germline assignment: CDR1 MDHEN and CDR2 SYDVKM. CDR3 bases: TGTGCCAGCAGCCCAGACAGATACTACGAGCAGTACTTC. It encodes CASSPDRYYEQYF.

V and J are TRBV6-4 and TRBJ1-3; D remains unclear. Looked up from germline, CDR1 is MRHNA and CDR2 is SNTAGT. The CDR3 has 14 amino acids. The ends were cut back, 6 bases at V and 0 bases at J, with 9 bases in the middle. CDR3 in amino acids: CASSLSRSGNTIYF. CDR3 in DNA: TGTGCCAGCAGCCTGTCCCGCTCTGGAAACACCATATATTTT.